This entry lists 27 T cell receptor beta chains sequenced from one sample in a study of T cell responses to AZD1222 COVID-19 vaccine. Sequencing used immunoSEQ multiplex PCR; TCRdb keeps in-frame clones, though not all of them. In the table there are under 170,000 clones, 90% to 95% of which are singletons. The starting material was peripheral blood, obtained on day 0 of AZD1222 vaccination. Receptors originate from an adult in good health.

The V and J genes are TRBV18 and TRBJ1-4, with no clear D. V was clipped by 3 bases and J by 4 bases, with 15 bases between them. The V gene's germline CDR1 is KGHSH and CDR2 LQKENI. CDR3 size: 16 residues. The DNA for the CDR3 is TGTGCCAGCTCACCCATGACGGGTCACGTTAATGAAAAACTGTTTTTT. Protein: CASSPMTGHVNEKLFF.

The chain combines TRBV5-6 with TRBJ2-7; a weak D match, TRBD2 (6 bases). The V and J ends lost 3 bases and 0 bases respectively, with 13 bases between them. The CDR3 is made up of 15 amino acids. Germline V CDR1 and CDR2: SGHDT, YYEEEE. CDR3 in DNA: TGTGCCAGCAGCTCGTTGGGGGGACCCTCCTACGAGCAGTACGTC. Protein: CASSSLGGPSYEQYV.

The CDR3 sequence is CASRFPGHESTDTQYF. The CDR3 DNA is TGTGCCAGCAGGTTCCCGGGACACGAGTCCACAGATACGCAGTATTTT. J is TRBJ2-3 and V is TRBV5-8, with D possibly TRBD1 on 6 matching bases. Germline V gene sequence: CDR1 SGHTS, CDR2 YDEGEE. The CDR3 sequence is 16 residues long. Trimming removed 5 bases from V and 2 bases from J, with 18 bases in between. Based on the CDR3 plus reference TRBV5-8 and TRBJ2-3, the full variable domain is EAGVTQSPTHLIKTRGQQATLRCSPISGHTSVYWYQQALGLGLQFLLWYDEGEERNRGNFPPRFSGRQFPNYSSELNVNALELEDSALYLCASRFPGHESTDTQYFGPGTRLTVL.

The CDR3 is CASTTAGTFSSTDTQYF. The CDR3 DNA reads TGTGCCAGCACCACCGCCGGGACATTCTCTAGCACAGATACGCAGTATTTT. The rearrangement uses TRBV28 and TRBJ2-3, with a tentative D call TRBD1 (6 bases). CDR1 MDHEN and CDR2 SYDVKM come from the germline V gene. With 7 bases removed from V and 0 bases from J, the gap between germline ends came to 20 bases. The CDR3 length is 17 residues.

J is TRBJ1-2 and V is TRBV4-1; D may be TRBD1 (6 bases). V dropped 2 bases and J dropped 7 bases, with 14 bases sitting between them. Germline V gene data show CDR1 as MGHRA and CDR2 as YSYEKL. The CDR3 is 14 residues long. The CDR3 DNA reads as TGCGCCAGCAGCCAACCAACAGGGACCGGTGGCTACACCTTC. The encoded protein is CASSQPTGTGGYTF.

The rearrangement joins TRBV18 to TRBJ2-5, with TRBD1 as a possible D gene (6 bases). This CDR3 region has 13 residues. Germline V lookup: CDR1 KGHSH, CDR2 LQKENI. Between the trimmed V and J ends, which lost 6 bases and 2 bases, there was a span of 10 bases. CDR3 sequence (DNA): TGTGCCAGCTCTCAGGGGTGGCAAGAGACCCAGTACTTC. Translated: CASSQGWQETQYF.

The V call is TRBV3-1 (or the pseudogene TRBV3-2), the J call TRBJ1-6; D is unclear. V was clipped by 4 bases and J by 4 bases, with 8 bases between them. Germline V gene data show CDR1 as LGHDT and CDR2 as YNNKEL (reference sequence). The CDR3 has 14 residues. The CDR3 coding sequence is TGTGCCAGCAGCCCTCTCGGGTATAATTCACCCCTCCACTTT. Amino acid sequence: CASSPLGYNSPLHF.

V and J are TRBV2 and TRBJ2-3; D remains unclear. Trimming removed 9 bases from V and 7 bases from J, with 5 bases in between. The CDR3 totals 9 residues. Per germline, CDR1 SNHLY and CDR2 FYNNEI. The CDR3 nucleotides are TGTGCCAGTTCCCATACGCAGTATTTT. Translation: CASSHTQYF.

The J gene is TRBJ2-5, the V gene TRBV11-2, with D unresolved. With 3 bases removed from V and 5 bases from J, the gap between germline ends came to 4 bases. The CDR3 length is 11 residues. Germline V gives CDR1 SGHAT, CDR2 FQNNGV. The DNA of the CDR3 is TGTGCCAGCAGCTTCGGTGAGACCCAGTACTTC. Translating it yields CASSFGETQYF.

V usage is TRBV7-9 and J usage is TRBJ1-6; D is possibly TRBD1 (5 bases). The CDR3 consists of 14 residues. Germline-derived CDR1 and CDR2 are SEHNR and FQNEAQ (reference sequence). The V gene lost 5 bases and the J gene lost 10 bases, with 15 bases spanning the gap. CDR3 nucleotides: TGTGCCAGCAGCCCTCCAGGGTTTAACTCACCCCTCCACTTT. Its protein product is CASSPPGFNSPLHF.

The V gene is TRBV7-8, the J gene TRBJ1-6; no reliable D call. Germline V lookup: CDR1 SGHVS, CDR2 FQNEAQ. Between the trimmed V and J ends, which lost 5 bases and 8 bases, there was a span of 16 bases. The CDR3 totals 15 residues. The CDR3 DNA reads TGTGCCAGCAGCCAAGCCGCAGGTTATGATTCACCCCTCCACTTT. It yields the protein CASSQAAGYDSPLHF.

The rearrangement joins TRBV9 to TRBJ2-1, with D perhaps matching TRBD2 (6 bases). Germline-derived CDR1 and CDR2 are SGDLS and YYNGEE. Between the trimmed V and J ends, which lost 3 bases and 0 bases, there was a span of 10 bases. The CDR3 consists of 15 residues. CDR3 sequence reads: CASSASGLSYNEQFF. CDR3 DNA: TGTGCCAGCAGCGCATCGGGACTCTCCTACAATGAGCAGTTCTTC. The full variable domain, with the rest looked up from reference TRBV9 and TRBJ2-1, is DSGVTQTPKHLITATGQRVTLRCSPRSGDLSVYWYQQSLDQGLQFLIQYYNGEERAKGNILERFSAQQFPDLHSELNLSSLELGDSALYFCASSASGLSYNEQFFGPGTRLTVL.

The chain links TRBV19 to TRBJ2-3, with 7 bases aligning to TRBD1. CDR1 and CDR2 from the germline V gene are LNHDA and SQIVND (reference sequence). The CDR3 sequence is 15 residues long. V shed 9 bases, J shed 2 bases, and the junction held 11 bases outside the gene matches. CDR3 sequence (DNA): TGTGCCAGCCGATTCCGAGACAGGGTCACAGATACGCAGTATTTT. Amino acids: CASRFRDRVTDTQYF.

This rearrangement joins TRBV2 to TRBJ2-5; D ambiguous. V lost 3 bases and J lost 4, with 12 bases in between. CDR3 length equals 14 residues. Germline CDR1 is SNHLY and CDR2 is FYNNEI. CDR3 amino acids: CASSEARRGETQYF. Here the CDR3 DNA reads TGTGCCAGCAGTGAGGCGCGCCGAGGAGAGACCCAGTACTTC.

The genes are TRBV3-1 (or the pseudogene TRBV3-2) and TRBJ1-4; the match to TRBD1 covers 7 bases. Trimming cost V 6 bases and J 5 bases; bases outside gene matches: 15. CDR3 length: 17 amino acids. The germline V gene encodes CDR1 LGHDT and CDR2 YNNKEL (reference sequence). For the CDR3, the DNA is TGTGCCAGCAGTCAACAGGGGCGAGGGATCCGGAATGAAAAACTGTTTTTT. Its protein product is CASSQQGRGIRNEKLFF.

This clone occurred once. This rearrangement joins TRBV27 to TRBJ2-3; 7 bases map to TRBD2. Per the germline V gene, CDR1 is MNHEY and CDR2 is SMNVEV (reference sequence). The CDR3 runs 17 residues. V shed 4 bases, J shed 2 bases, and the junction held 12 bases outside the gene matches. The CDR3 loop is CASSWSTSGATTDTQYF. For the CDR3, the DNA is TGTGCCAGCAGTTGGTCCACGAGCGGGGCGACCACAGATACGCAGTATTTT.

The V call is TRBV6-6, the J call TRBJ1-6, with 9 positions matching TRBD1. The V and J ends lost 5 bases and 6 bases, in that order; junction bases with no gene match: 8. The CDR3 runs to 16 residues. Germline V gives CDR1 MNHNY, CDR2 SVGAGI (reference sequence). Here the CDR3 reads CASSPSDRGFNSPLHF. In nucleotides, the CDR3 is TGTGCCAGCAGTCCTTCCGACAGGGGGTTTAATTCACCCCTCCACTTT.

The V call is TRBV25-1, the J call TRBJ2-5, with D possibly called TRBD1 or TRBD2 (5 bases each). Germline CDR1 is MGHDK and CDR2 is SYGVNS. Trimming took off 3 bases at V and 13 bases at J, with 18 bases between the two ends. The length of the CDR3 is 13 residues. The CDR3 protein is CASSEVRGSQAYF. CDR3 nucleotides: TGTGCCAGCAGTGAGGTTCGGGGTTCACAGGCGTACTTC.

This chain uses TRBV5-1 with TRBJ2-1, with 9 bases that match TRBD1. Germline V gene sequence: CDR1 SGHRS, CDR2 YFSETQ. J lost 2 bases, V lost 3 bases, and 9 bases had no gene match. The CDR3 is made up of 17 amino acids. CDR3 region: CASSWGQGGAPYNEQFF. CDR3 sequence (DNA): TGCGCCAGCAGCTGGGGACAGGGAGGGGCCCCCTACAATGAGCAGTTCTTC.

The chain uses TRBV18 and TRBJ1-5, with TRBD1 matching 8 bases. The J segment lost 4 bases and the V segment lost 6 bases, leaving 2 bases of the junction unmatched. Germline V gives CDR1 KGHSH, CDR2 LQKENI. CDR3 length: 13 amino acids. CDR3 bases: TGTGCCAGCTCCGGACAGGGAAATCAGCCCCAGCATTTT. It encodes CASSGQGNQPQHF.

The V call is TRBV28, the J call TRBJ1-2; 8 nucleotides agree with TRBD1. CDR1 MDHEN and CDR2 SYDVKM come from the germline V gene. The CDR3 has 14 residues. V was clipped by 2 bases and J by 6 bases; unmatched bases: 5. The CDR3 bases are TGTGCCAGCAGTTTAGTGGACAGGGTGGATGGCTACACCTTC. It codes for CASSLVDRVDGYTF.

Only one count was recorded for this clone. J is TRBJ1-5 and V is TRBV28; D remains ambiguous. Deletions cut 2 bases from V and 1 base from J, with 9 bases between. CDR1 is MDHEN, CDR2 SYDVKM, per germline. CDR3 length equals 15 residues. As DNA, the CDR3 is TGTGCCAGCAGTTTAGGGGATATCAGCAATCAGCCCCAGCATTTT. Residues: CASSLGDISNQPQHF.

This clone was picked up one time. The chain employs TRBV2 and TRBJ1-1; no clear D. V lost 6 bases, J lost 5 bases, and 16 bases lay in between. The CDR3 loop spans 14 amino acids. Per the germline V gene, CDR1 is SNHLY and CDR2 is FYNNEI. This CDR3 is CASRVRFKATEAFF. CDR3 nucleotide sequence: TGTGCCAGCAGGGTTCGATTTAAGGCGACTGAAGCTTTCTTT. The complete variable domain, with remaining parts taken from reference TRBV2 and TRBJ1-1, reads EPEVTQTPSHQVTQMGQEVILRCVPISNHLYFYWYRQILGQKVEFLVSFYNNEISEKSEIFDDQFSVERPDGSNFTLKIRSTKLEDSAMYFCASRVRFKATEAFFGQGTRLTVV.

This clone was picked up one time. The chain employs TRBV6-5 and TRBJ2-2; TRBD1 or TRBD2 may be the D gene (6 bases each). V dropped 0 bases and J dropped 6 bases, with 14 bases sitting between them. The CDR3 is 16 amino acids. Germline CDR1 MNHEY, CDR2 SVGAGI. The CDR3 region is CASSYSVGGWAGELFF. DNA for the CDR3: TGTGCCAGCAGTTACTCTGTGGGGGGCTGGGCCGGGGAGCTGTTTTTT.

This chain links TRBV10-3 with TRBJ2-2; TRBD2 matches 10 bases. V lost 6 bases to trimming and J lost 7 bases; unmatched junction nucleotides: 8. The germline V gene encodes CDR1 ENHRY and CDR2 SYGVKD. This CDR3 is 15 amino acids long. CDR3 residues: CAIRDLAGAGGELFF. CDR3 in DNA: TGTGCCATCAGGGACCTAGCGGGAGCTGGCGGGGAGCTGTTTTTT.

V is TRBV7-8 and J is TRBJ1-5; 9 nucleotides line up with TRBD1. The V and J ends lost 1 base and 5 bases, in that order; junction bases with no gene match: 9. Germline assignment: CDR1 SGHVS and CDR2 FQNEAQ. CDR3 length equals 17 residues. CDR3 protein: CASSLEGATGGYQPQHF. For the CDR3, the DNA is TGTGCCAGCAGCTTAGAGGGTGCGACAGGGGGTTATCAGCCCCAGCATTTT. Using reference TRBV7-8 and TRBJ1-5 for the parts outside the CDR3, the full variable domain is GAGVSQSPRYKVAKRGQDVALRCDPISGHVSLFWYQQALGQGPEFLTYFQNEAQLDKSGLPSDRFFAERPEGSVSTLKIQRTQQEDSAVYLCASSLEGATGGYQPQHFGDGTRLSIL.

The V and J genes are TRBV7-9 and TRBJ1-1; TRBD1 is a possible D gene (5 bases). CDR1 and CDR2 from the germline V gene are SEHNR and FQNEAQ (reference sequence). The germline V and J ends were trimmed by 5 bases and 2 bases, with 12 bases remaining between them. CDR3 length equals 14 residues. The CDR3 loop is CASSGGLLNTEAFF. The CDR3 DNA reads TGTGCCAGCAGCGGGGGACTGTTAAACACTGAAGCTTTCTTT.